The 25 T cell receptor beta chains below come from one sample, sequenced in a study of blood T cell repertoires in COVID-19. Assay: immunoSEQ multiplex PCR; the TCRdb copy retains only in-frame clones and omits some. The table has roughly 150,000 clones, around 80% seen once. Sequencing was performed on PBMCs or T cells enriched from blood (not recorded which). These TCRs come from a woman in her seventies in a cohort exposed to, infected with or recovered from COVID-19 (not recorded which).

The chain joins TRBV6-4 to TRBJ2-1; TRBD2 is a possible D gene (5 bases). Trimming shortened V by 2 bases and J by 4 bases, and 12 bases separated the two germline ends. Germline V gene data show CDR1 as MRHNA and CDR2 as SNTAGT. The CDR3 consists of 15 residues. The CDR3 here is CASSDVRTGYNEQFF. The CDR3 DNA sequence: TGTGCCAGCAGTGACGTCCGTACGGGGTACAATGAGCAGTTCTTC.

This chain uses TRBV11-3 with TRBJ2-5; perhaps TRBD1 as D (7 bases). This CDR3 contains 16 residues. Germline lookup yields CDR1 SGHNT and CDR2 YENEEA. V gave up 1 base and J gave up 5 bases, with 17 bases separating them. CDR3 sequence: CASSLGAGRGRETQYF. CDR3 in DNA: TGTGCCAGCAGCTTAGGGGCAGGCAGGGGGAGGGAGACCCAGTACTTC.

CDR3 sequence reads: CASSLGLVSSYEQYF. The CDR3 DNA sequence: TGTGCCAGCAGCTTAGGACTAGTCTCGTCCTACGAGCAGTACTTC. The rearrangement uses TRBV11-3 and TRBJ2-7; a weak D match, TRBD2 (6 bases). This CDR3 has 15 amino acids. The germline V gene has CDR1 SGHNT and CDR2 YENEEA. Trimming took 1 base from V and 1 from J, leaving 11 bases between them.

The V gene is TRBV12-3 or TRBV12-4, the J gene TRBJ2-5, with D perhaps TRBD2 (6 bases). The CDR3 sequence is 13 residues long. V shed 10 bases and J shed 0 bases, with 12 bases lying between them. CDR3 nucleotide sequence: TGTGCCACCTCCCAGCGGGACCAAGAGACCCAGTACTTC. Translating it yields CATSQRDQETQYF.

V gene TRBV19 combines with J gene TRBJ1-6, with 9 bases matching TRBD1. V lost 3 bases to trimming and J lost 7 bases; unmatched junction nucleotides: 4. Germline V gene data show CDR1 as LNHDA and CDR2 as SQIVND (reference sequence). CDR3 length: 15 residues. The CDR3 reads CASSIRDRENSPLHF. CDR3 in DNA: TGTGCCAGTAGTATTCGGGACAGGGAGAATTCACCCCTCCACTTT.

J is TRBJ1-1 and V is TRBV2; D is undetermined. Germline V gene lookup returns CDR1 SNHLY and CDR2 FYNNEI. V gave up 7 bases and J gave up 5 bases, with 14 bases separating them. CDR3 length: 13 amino acids. The CDR3 is CASTGERETEAFF. Written as DNA, the CDR3 is TGTGCCAGCACCGGAGAGAGGGAGACTGAAGCTTTCTTT. The whole variable domain, remainder taken from reference TRBV2 and TRBJ1-1, is EPEVTQTPSHQVTQMGQEVILRCVPISNHLYFYWYRQILGQKVEFLVSFYNNEISEKSEIFDDQFSVERPDGSNFTLKIRSTKLEDSAMYFCASTGERETEAFFGQGTRLTVV.

A note on this clone: This specimen includes other DNA sequences encoding the same CDR3. In DNA, the CDR3 is TGCGCCAGCAGCTTGGGGACAGGTACAGATACGCAGTATTTT. Amino acids: CASSLGTGTDTQYF. The rearrangement joins TRBV5-1 to TRBJ2-3; TRBD1 agrees at 7 bases. Germline lookup yields CDR1 SGHRS and CDR2 YFSETQ. Trimming removed 0 bases from V and 3 bases from J; junction bases left unmatched: 1. There are 14 residues in the CDR3.

The chain carries TRBV5-1 and TRBJ2-5, with D possibly being TRBD2 (7 bases). The CDR3 has 12 residues. V lost 10 bases and J 5 bases, leaving 15 bases between the germline ends. Germline V CDR1 and CDR2: SGHRS, YFSETQ. CDR3 coding DNA: TGCGCCCGCCGAGGGGGGGGCGAGACCCAGTACTTC. The encoded protein is CARRGGGETQYF.

V and J are TRBV3-1 (or the pseudogene TRBV3-2) and TRBJ1-5; possible D gene TRBD1, 6 bases. The CDR3 is 14 amino acids. Germline loops: CDR1 LGHDT, CDR2 YNNKEL (reference sequence). The V end lost 0 bases, the J end lost 7 bases, and 10 bases lay between the germline ends. CDR3: CASSQEQGGQPQHF. The CDR3, as DNA: TGTGCCAGCAGCCAAGAACAGGGAGGGCAGCCCCAGCATTTT.

The genes are TRBV19 and TRBJ1-1; D is possibly TRBD1 (6 bases). From germline, CDR1 is LNHDA and CDR2 SQIVND (reference sequence). The CDR3 spans 15 residues. V shed 3 bases and J shed 11 bases, with 22 bases lying between them. CDR3 in DNA: TGTGCCAGTAGTATCCAAGGGGACATCCCCCTACAGGCTTTCTTT. Translated: CASSIQGDIPLQAFF.

The rearrangement joins TRBV5-1 to TRBJ1-2; TRBD1 agrees at 7 bases. The CDR3 spans 14 residues. Germline CDR1 SGHRS, CDR2 YFSETQ. Trimming at V came to 3 bases and at J to 7 bases, leaving 9 bases not matched to a gene. CDR3 amino acids: CASSSGTDTIGYTF. The CDR3 nucleotides are TGCGCCAGCAGCTCCGGGACAGACACTATTGGCTACACCTTC.

The gene calls are TRBV10-1 and TRBJ2-6; D call uncertain. CDR3 length: 13 residues. CDR1 and CDR2 from the germline V gene are WNHNN and SYGVQD (reference sequence). The germline V and J ends were trimmed by 2 bases and 3 bases, with 2 bases remaining between them. The CDR3 nucleotides are TGCGCCAGCAGTGAGCGTGGGGCCAACGTCCTGACTTTC. It encodes CASSERGANVLTF.

This clone was found a few times. The chain uses TRBV9 and TRBJ1-2; no clear D gene. Germline V gives CDR1 SGDLS, CDR2 YYNGEE. Between the trimmed V and J ends, which lost 2 bases and 6 bases, there was a span of 8 bases. The CDR3 runs 12 residues. The CDR3 sequence is CASSVGSDGYTF. The CDR3 DNA is TGTGCCAGCAGCGTGGGGAGCGATGGCTACACCTTC.

The gene calls are TRBV27 and TRBJ2-2; 7 bases map to TRBD2. V lost 8 bases and J lost 0; bases outside the gene matches: 3. The CDR3 has 14 residues. The germline V gene has CDR1 MNHEY and CDR2 SMNVEV (reference sequence). The CDR3 protein is CASGGGANTGELFF. The CDR3 coding sequence is TGTGCCAGCGGGGGAGGGGCGAACACCGGGGAGCTGTTTTTT.

Only a few counts were recorded for this clone. This chain connects TRBV7-9 to TRBJ1-1; 7 bases line up with TRBD1. From germline, CDR1 is SEHNR and CDR2 FQNEAQ (reference sequence). The V and J ends lost 5 bases and 6 bases, in that order; junction bases with no gene match: 6. CDR3 length: 13 residues. The CDR3: CASSLRDSPEAFF. CDR3 nucleotides: TGTGCCAGCAGCCTAAGGGACAGCCCTGAAGCTTTCTTT.

The chain couples TRBV7-9 to TRBJ2-2, with TRBD2 matching over 9 bases. In germline, CDR1 is SEHNR, CDR2 FQNEAQ (reference sequence). Trimming took 7 bases from V and 5 from J; bases not matched to a gene: 5. The CDR3 sequence is 14 residues long. This chain's CDR3 is CASTGLAGTGELFF. The CDR3 nucleotides read TGTGCCAGCACGGGGCTAGCGGGAACCGGGGAGCTGTTTTTT.

V gene TRBV6-5 combines with J gene TRBJ2-3, with 10 bases lining up with TRBD1. The V segment lost 6 bases and the J segment 6 bases; nucleotides outside the gene matches: 6. The CDR3 totals 14 residues. CDR1 MNHEY and CDR2 SVGAGI come from the germline V gene. CDR3 bases: TGTGCCAGCAGCCGACAGGGGGCGGGGGATACGCAGTATTTT. It specifies CASSRQGAGDTQYF.

The chain uses TRBV6-8 and TRBJ1-4; 7 nucleotides align to TRBD1. V lost 1 base and J lost 10; bases outside the gene matches: 9. The length of the CDR3 is 15 residues. Germline CDR1 and CDR2: MNHGY and SAAAGT. CDR3 amino acids: CASSYFRDSPGKLFF. In nucleotides, the CDR3 is TGTGCCAGCAGTTACTTTAGGGACAGCCCGGGAAAACTGTTTTTT.

The genes are TRBV7-3 and TRBJ2-3; 9 positions match TRBD2. Trimming cost V 5 bases and J 8 bases; bases outside gene matches: 5. The CDR3 extends over 13 amino acids. Germline CDR1 is SGHTA and CDR2 is FQGTGA. The CDR3 DNA follows: TGTGCCAGCAGCCAGCGGGAGGAGGGTACGCAGTATTTT. Its translation: CASSQREEGTQYF.

This clone was detected a few times. J is TRBJ2-7 and V is TRBV7-2, with a possible D match to TRBD1 (5 bases). Trimming left V 5 bases short and J 4 bases short, with 18 bases between. The CDR3 consists of 15 residues. The V gene's germline CDR1 is SGHTA and CDR2 FQGNSA. The chain's CDR3 is CASSPSYVRGYEQYF. For the CDR3, the DNA is TGTGCCAGCAGCCCATCATACGTTAGGGGTTACGAGCAGTACTTC.

As for this clone: The same CDR3 is also encoded by other DNA sequences in this sample. The chain recombines TRBV4-1 with TRBJ2-1, with 9 nucleotides matching TRBD2. Germline CDR1 is MGHRA and CDR2 is YSYEKL. This CDR3 contains 16 residues. J lost 4 bases, V lost 1 base, and 5 bases had no gene match. CDR3: CASSQVRLAVYNEQFF. CDR3 in DNA: TGCGCCAGCAGCCAAGTGAGACTAGCGGTTTACAATGAGCAGTTCTTC.

The chain uses TRBV19 and TRBJ1-1, with TRBD1 matching 7 bases. Germline loops: CDR1 LNHDA, CDR2 SQIVND (reference sequence). After removal of 9 bases from V and 7 bases from J, the junction contained 8 bases not matched to a gene. The CDR3 has 12 residues. The CDR3 bases are TGTGCCAGCTCGACAGGGTACGGTGAAGCTTTCTTT. Its protein product is CASSTGYGEAFF.

This chain connects TRBV6-2 or TRBV6-3 to TRBJ2-3; 9 nucleotides match TRBD1. J gave up 6 bases and V 0 bases, and 7 bases lay outside the gene matches. The CDR3 covers 16 residues. CDR1 is MNHEY and CDR2 is SVGEGT in the germline V gene. DNA of the CDR3: TGTGCCAGCAGTTACTCTCCCGGGACAGGGTCGGATACGCAGTATTTT. Its protein is CASSYSPGTGSDTQYF.

A note on this clone: The sample carries other DNA sequences with the same CDR3. This sequence joins TRBV5-1 and TRBJ2-1, with 7 bases fitting TRBD2. The V gene's germline CDR1 is SGHRS and CDR2 YFSETQ. V was clipped by 0 bases and J by 2 bases; unmatched bases: 2. The CDR3 runs to 15 residues. The CDR3 protein is CASSLASGTYNEQFF. The CDR3, as DNA: TGCGCCAGCAGCTTGGCCAGCGGGACCTACAATGAGCAGTTCTTC. Full variable domain (missing parts from reference TRBV5-1 and TRBJ2-1): KAGVTQTPRYLIKTRGQQVTLSCSPISGHRSVSWYQQTPGQGLQFLFEYFSETQRNKGNFPGRFSGRQFSNSRSEMNVSTLELGDSALYLCASSLASGTYNEQFFGPGTRLTVL.

Many counts were recorded for this clone. The chain joins TRBV7-2 to TRBJ2-7; 7 positions match TRBD2. In germline, CDR1 is SGHTA, CDR2 FQGNSA. With V trimmed by 5 bases and J by 0 bases, 7 bases remained unmatched. This CDR3 comprises 15 residues. Written as DNA, the CDR3 is TGTGCCAGCAGCAAAGTGGGCGGGAGCTCCTACGAGCAGTACTTC. Residues: CASSKVGGSSYEQYF.